What follows are 26 T cell receptor beta chains derived from one specimen sequenced in a study of identical twins. From the 5' RACE reads, TCRdb called clonotypes with MiXCR, one entry per CDR3 protein. The sample consists of 1,800,000 or so distinct CDR3 sequences, under 35% of them appearing once. Sequenced: cord blood. Receptors originate from a newborn girl in good health.

The CDR3 DNA reads as TGTGCCAGCAGGTCGGGACTAGCGGGGCTCTACAATGAGCAGTACTTC. The encoded protein is CASRSGLAGLYNEQYF. The rearrangement links TRBV7-2 to TRBJ2-4; 13 nucleotides agree with TRBD2. V shed 6 bases and J 13 bases; nucleotides not matched to a gene: 15. CDR3 length: 16 amino acids. Looked up from germline, CDR1 is SGHTA and CDR2 is FQGNSA.

The V gene is TRBV10-3, the J gene TRBJ1-3; 9 bases are a match to TRBD1. The CDR3 is 15 residues long. With 6 bases clipped from V and 4 bases from J, the junction kept 7 bases outside the gene matches. Looked up from germline, CDR1 is ENHRY and CDR2 is SYGVKD. This chain's CDR3 is CAIRTGGERGNTIYF. Written as DNA, the CDR3 is TGTGCCATCAGGACAGGGGGGGAGAGAGGAAACACCATATATTTT.

This rearrangement joins TRBV7-9 to TRBJ2-2; possible D gene TRBD2, 6 bases. V lost 6 bases and J 2 bases, leaving 13 bases between the germline ends. The CDR3 has 15 residues. Per germline, CDR1 SEHNR and CDR2 FQNEAQ (reference sequence). CDR3 region: CASRLRDSNTGELFF. The DNA of the CDR3 is TGTGCCAGCAGACTAAGGGACTCCAACACCGGGGAGCTGTTTTTT.

This clonotype was seen a handful of times. V is TRBV20-1 and J is TRBJ2-7; weak D call: TRBD1 (6 bases). Germline V gives CDR1 DFQATT, CDR2 SNEGSKA (reference sequence). The length of the CDR3 is 13 residues. With 1 base removed from V and 2 bases from J, the gap between germline ends came to 9 bases. The CDR3 DNA sequence: TGCAGTGCTAGAGTGTCAGGGGCCTACGAGCAGTACTTC. Translating gives CSARVSGAYEQYF.

The chain couples TRBV10-3 to TRBJ2-1, with 12 bases aligning to TRBD2. The CDR3 extends over 17 amino acids. Germline V CDR1 and CDR2: ENHRY, SYGVKD. Trimming at V came to 2 bases and at J to 2 bases, leaving 4 bases not matched to a gene. In DNA form, the CDR3 reads TGTGCCATCAGTGAGGGGGCTAGCGGGAGGGCCTACAATGAGCAGTTCTTC. It specifies CAISEGASGRAYNEQFF.

The chain couples TRBV10-3 to TRBJ1-1; the match to TRBD1 covers 7 bases. The V segment lost 6 bases and the J segment 4 bases; nucleotides outside the gene matches: 5. This CDR3 spans 13 amino acids. Germline CDR1 and CDR2: ENHRY and SYGVKD. CDR3 loop: CAISRDSGTEAFF. CDR3 bases: TGTGCCATCAGCCGGGACAGTGGCACTGAAGCTTTCTTT.

This clonotype was detected a few times. The rearrangement links TRBV7-9 to TRBJ1-4; D is perhaps TRBD1 (5 bases). CDR1 is SEHNR and CDR2 is FQNEAQ in the germline V gene (reference sequence). V lost 2 bases to trimming and J lost 8 bases, with 9 bases between them. This CDR3 is built from 13 residues. CDR3 residues: CASSLPGWEKLFF. In DNA form, the CDR3 reads TGTGCCAGCAGCTTACCAGGGTGGGAAAAACTGTTTTTT.

V usage is TRBV6-5 and J usage is TRBJ1-4; perhaps TRBD1 as D (6 bases). The CDR3 has 14 residues. The V end lost 6 bases, the J end lost 8 bases, and 16 bases lay between the germline ends. Germline V gene lookup returns CDR1 MNHEY and CDR2 SVGAGI. The CDR3 loop is CASRRGGLREKLFF. The CDR3, as DNA: TGTGCCAGCAGGAGAGGGGGGCTAAGGGAAAAACTGTTTTTT.

V usage is TRBV20-1 and J usage is TRBJ2-2; 8 bases are shared with TRBD1. Trimming took 5 bases from V and 5 from J; bases not matched to a gene: 7. From germline, CDR1 is DFQATT and CDR2 SNEGSKA (reference sequence). This CDR3 spans 14 amino acids. Written as DNA, the CDR3 is TGCAGTGCTTCTAGGACAGGGCGGACCGGGGAGCTGTTTTTT. Encoded protein: CSASRTGRTGELFF.

V is TRBV29-1 and J is TRBJ1-2; D is ambiguous. The germline gives CDR1 SQVTM, CDR2 ANQGSEA. This CDR3 comprises 15 residues. Trimming removed 1 base from V and 5 bases from J, with 17 bases in between. The CDR3 is CSVEGTWGREYGYTF. In DNA form, the CDR3 reads TGCAGCGTTGAAGGTACCTGGGGAAGAGAATATGGCTACACCTTC.

At least ten counts were recorded for this clonotype. The chain couples TRBV7-2 to TRBJ2-3; TRBD1 agrees at 7 bases. The ends lost 5 bases at V and 1 base at J; junction bases unmatched: 6. Germline loops: CDR1 SGHTA, CDR2 FQGNSA. This CDR3 has 15 amino acids. Here the CDR3 reads CASSPQTGGTDTQYF. The CDR3 bases are TGTGCCAGCAGCCCCCAAACAGGGGGCACAGATACGCAGTATTTT.

V usage is TRBV19 and J usage is TRBJ2-5; 9 bases are a match to TRBD1. The J call may be in error: the DNA end matches TRBJ2-7 better. The CDR3 covers 13 residues. Germline CDR1 and CDR2: LNHDA and SQIVND (reference sequence). The CDR3: CASTGQGPYEQYF. The CDR3 coding sequence is TGTGCCAGTACCGGACAGGGGCCCTACGAGCAGTACTTC.

The chain has TRBV7-2 and TRBJ2-3; 11 bases are a match to TRBD2. Germline V gives CDR1 SGHTA, CDR2 FQGNSA. Unmatched junction bases numbered 13, after V lost 8 bases and J lost 0 bases. This CDR3 region has 18 residues. The CDR3 is CASERGTSGDPSTDTQYF. The CDR3, as DNA: TGTGCCAGCGAGCGAGGGACTAGCGGCGACCCTAGCACAGATACGCAGTATTTT.

The chain joins TRBV20-1 to TRBJ2-1; perhaps TRBD1 as D (5 bases). Germline V gives CDR1 DFQATT, CDR2 SNEGSKA (reference sequence). V gave up 5 bases and J gave up 5 bases, with 16 bases separating them. CDR3 size: 14 residues. CDR3 in amino acids: CSAFRVGAHNEQFF. CDR3 coding DNA: TGCAGTGCTTTCCGGGTAGGGGCACACAATGAGCAGTTCTTC.

This sequence joins TRBV4-2 and TRBJ2-3; 8 nucleotides agree with TRBD2. The V gene end was trimmed by 3 bases and the J gene end by 0 bases; junction bases not matched to a gene: 5. The CDR3 consists of 16 residues. Germline CDR1 is LGHNA and CDR2 is YNFKEQ. The DNA for the CDR3 is TGTGCCAGCAGCCAGGGGACTAGGCTGAGCACAGATACGCAGTATTTT. Translation gives CASSQGTRLSTDTQYF.

The chain couples TRBV20-1 to TRBJ2-3, with 13 bases that match TRBD2. The J segment lost 5 bases and the V segment lost 4 bases, leaving 15 bases of the junction unmatched. The V gene's germline CDR1 is DFQATT and CDR2 SNEGSKA (reference sequence). CDR3 length: 18 amino acids. The DNA of the CDR3 is TGCAGTGCTACCCCTTGGACTAGCGGGAGTTCGTTCGTAGATACGCAGTATTTT. This encodes CSATPWTSGSSFVDTQYF.

Many counts were recorded for this clonotype. The rearrangement links TRBV28 to TRBJ2-7; TRBD2 agrees at 7 bases. The V gene's germline CDR1 is MDHEN and CDR2 SYDVKM. After removal of 1 base from V and 0 bases from J, the junction contained 3 bases not matched to a gene. There are 15 residues in the CDR3. DNA for the CDR3: TGTGCCAGCAGTTTATCGGGCGGGGGCTCCTACGAGCAGTACTTC. This encodes CASSLSGGGSYEQYF.

J is TRBJ2-3 and V is TRBV15; 9 bases match TRBD2. Germline CDR1 and CDR2: LNHNV and YYDKDF (reference sequence). The ends lost 4 bases at V and 7 bases at J; junction bases unmatched: 6. The CDR3 extends over 14 amino acids. The CDR3 protein is CATSTLAGPYTQYF. CDR3 nucleotide sequence: TGTGCCACCAGCACACTAGCGGGTCCGTATACGCAGTATTTT.

J is TRBJ2-1 and V is TRBV5-1; no firm D call. The germline V and J ends were trimmed by 4 bases and 6 bases, with 17 bases remaining between them. Per the germline V gene, CDR1 is SGHRS and CDR2 is YFSETQ. CDR3 length: 15 residues. The CDR3, as DNA: TGCGCCAGCAGCCAAATAATATCCTCTCGCAATGAGCAGTTCTTC. Its translation is CASSQIISSRNEQFF.

This chain connects TRBV7-2 to TRBJ2-4; 13 positions match TRBD2. The CDR3 extends over 15 amino acids. The germline gives CDR1 SGHTA, CDR2 FQGNSA. The V segment lost 2 bases and the J segment 13 bases; nucleotides outside the gene matches: 8. The CDR3 coding sequence is TGTGCCAGCAGCTTAAGGGGACTAGCGGGAAACCAGCAGTACTTC. It specifies CASSLRGLAGNQQYF.

This chain joins TRBV3-1 and TRBJ2-1, with 9 bases identical to TRBD2. CDR3 length: 18 amino acids. Unmatched junction bases numbered 10, after V lost 4 bases and J lost 0 bases. Germline-derived CDR1 and CDR2 are LGHDT and YNNKEL (reference sequence). The CDR3 sequence: CASSPVTLAGFSYNEQFF. The CDR3 nucleotides are TGTGCCAGCAGCCCTGTGACCCTAGCGGGATTCTCCTACAATGAGCAGTTCTTC.

The chain couples TRBV20-1 to TRBJ2-3; 7 nucleotides align to TRBD2. The V segment lost 1 base and the J segment 1 base; nucleotides outside the gene matches: 5. In germline, CDR1 is DFQATT, CDR2 SNEGSKA (reference sequence). The CDR3 has 15 amino acids. CDR3 DNA sequence: TGCAGTGCTAGAGGCGCGGGAGTGCGCACAGATACGCAGTATTTT. Residues: CSARGAGVRTDTQYF.

This clonotype was observed a few times. The gene calls are TRBV6-5 and TRBJ2-5; D possibly corresponds to TRBD1 (7 bases). The closer fit of TRBJ2-7 to the DNA end suggests the J call may be wrong. The germline gives CDR1 MNHEY, CDR2 SVGAGI. The CDR3 contains 16 residues. CDR3 in DNA: TGTGCCAGCAGTTACTCGATCAGCAGGGGGGCGTACGAGCAGTACTTC. Encoded protein: CASSYSISRGAYEQYF.

This clonotype was observed at least ten times. V usage is TRBV5-1 and J usage is TRBJ2-7, with a tentative D call TRBD2 (6 bases). Trimming removed 1 base from V and 6 bases from J, with 11 bases in between. The CDR3 has 13 residues. Germline-derived CDR1 and CDR2 are SGHRS and YFSETQ. This chain's CDR3 is CASSLIVGGEQYF. The CDR3 bases are TGCGCCAGCAGCTTGATTGTGGGAGGCGAGCAGTACTTC.

The rearrangement joins TRBV28 to TRBJ2-2; maybe TRBD2 (6 bases). Between the trimmed V and J ends, which lost 3 bases and 3 bases, there was a span of 8 bases. This CDR3 contains 14 residues. CDR1 and CDR2 (germline): MDHEN, SYDVKM. The CDR3 DNA sequence: TGTGCCAGCAGTTTTTGGGGGGACACCGGGGAGCTGTTTTTT. Its protein is CASSFWGDTGELFF.

The rearrangement uses TRBV4-1 and TRBJ1-4, with a weak D call TRBD1 (6 bases). This CDR3 comprises 17 residues. With 3 bases removed from V and 8 bases from J, the gap between germline ends came to 22 bases. Germline CDR1 reads MGHRA; CDR2 reads YSYEKL. CDR3: CASSQHLPRGKGEKLFF. In DNA, the CDR3 is TGCGCCAGCAGCCAGCACCTCCCGAGGGGGAAAGGCGAAAAACTGTTTTTT.